Listed here are 25 T cell receptor beta chains from one sample, sequenced in a study of regulatory T cells in long-lasting Graves disease. CDR3-region Arm-PCR and iRepertoire HTBI primers produced the TCR beta libraries. TCRdb reprocessed the multiplex PCR reads with MiXCR, giving one entry per CDR3 protein. The table records under 700,000 distinct CDR3 sequences, about 16% of them present only once. Time point here: newly diagnosed GD, antithyroid drugs for less than 3 months. RNA from PBMCs was the source of the TCR library. The sample also formed part of further work on T cells in Graves' hyperthyroidism and ophthalmopathy.

Sequenced here: peripheral blood mononuclear cells (PBMCs), sampled at new diagnosis, from a patient treated with antithyroid drugs. These TCRs come from a woman aged 40 to 65 with Graves disease.

This clonotype was detected ten times or more. V is TRBV20-1 and J is TRBJ2-1; tentatively, D is TRBD1 (5 bases). V lost 5 bases, J lost 6 bases, and 14 bases lay in between. There are 13 residues in the CDR3. Germline CDR1 reads DFQATT; CDR2 reads SNEGSKA (reference sequence). CDR3 amino acids: CSASSSDSNEQFF. The CDR3 DNA follows: TGCAGTGCTTCTTCGTCAGACAGCAATGAGCAGTTCTTC.

This clonotype appeared many times. Its ends do not fully match the called genes, so a read error is possible. V gene TRBV11-2 combines with J gene TRBJ1-5; TRBD1 is a possible D gene (5 bases). Per the germline V gene, CDR1 is SGHAT and CDR2 is FQNNGV. This CDR3 has 15 amino acids. The CDR3 loop is CASSLGGVSSQPQHF. CDR3 DNA sequence: TGTGCCAGCAGCTTAGGAGGGGTTAGCAGTCAGCCCCAGCATTTT. The full variable domain, its missing parts supplied by reference TRBV11-2 and TRBJ1-5, is EAGVAQSPRYKIIEKRQSVAFWCNPISGHATLYWYQQILGQGPKLLIQFQNNGVVDDSQLPKDRFSAERLKGVDSTLKIQPAKLEDSAVYLCASSLGGVSSQPQHFGDGTRLSIL.

This clonotype came up many times. The chain is built from TRBV18 and TRBJ2-7; D remains ambiguous. This CDR3 contains 16 residues. Germline assignment: CDR1 KGHSH and CDR2 LQKENI. Trimming removed 4 bases from V and 1 base from J, with 17 bases in between. The CDR3 nucleotides are TGTGCCAGCTCACTAAGGTCCGGGCGAGCGTCCTACGAGCAGTACTTC. It specifies CASSLRSGRASYEQYF.

This clonotype occurred a few times. The rearrangement joins TRBV10-3 to TRBJ1-2; D remains unclear. Germline assignment: CDR1 ENHRY and CDR2 SYGVKD. Trimming removed 4 bases at V and 4 bases at J, with 16 bases between. The CDR3 loop spans 15 amino acids. In DNA form, the CDR3 reads TGTGCCATCAGTGCCCCACCGGACGGGATCTATGGCTACACCTTC. Translation gives CAISAPPDGIYGYTF.

The rearrangement uses TRBV15 and TRBJ2-5, with TRBD2 matching 11 bases. V lost 5 bases, J lost 1 base, and 12 bases stayed unmatched. Germline assignment: CDR1 LNHNV and CDR2 YYDKDF (reference sequence). The CDR3 extends over 18 amino acids. The CDR3 nucleotides are TGTGCCACCAGCGCCTCAGGCGCTAGCGGGGGGACCCAAGAGACCCAGTACTTC. It is translated as CATSASGASGGTQETQYF.

DNA of the CDR3: TGCAGTGCTAGAGCGCAGGGTTCCACCGGGGAGCTGTTTTTT. The encoded protein is CSARAQGSTGELFF. This chain connects TRBV20-1 to TRBJ2-2, with D possibly being TRBD1 (5 bases). CDR1 DFQATT and CDR2 SNEGSKA come from the germline V gene (reference sequence). V was cut by 1 base and J by 4 bases, with 10 bases left in between. CDR3 length: 14 amino acids.

The chain has TRBV6-5 and TRBJ2-7; D call uncertain. Trimming removed 0 bases from V and 3 bases from J, with 12 bases in between. Germline CDR1 MNHEY, CDR2 SVGAGI. The CDR3 is 15 amino acids. CDR3 coding DNA: TGTGCCAGCAGTTACTCTTCGCGAGTCTTCTACGAGCAGTACTTC. It is translated as CASSYSSRVFYEQYF.

This sequence joins TRBV20-1 and TRBJ1-1, with 9 bases identical to TRBD1. Trimming took 0 bases from V and 5 from J; bases not matched to a gene: 7. This CDR3 comprises 15 residues. The germline V gene has CDR1 DFQATT and CDR2 SNEGSKA (reference sequence). This CDR3 is CSARDRTGARTEAFF. CDR3 DNA: TGCAGTGCTAGAGATCGGACAGGGGCAAGGACTGAAGCTTTCTTT.

The gene calls are TRBV10-3 and TRBJ1-2, with 8 bases lining up with TRBD1. The germline V gene encodes CDR1 ENHRY and CDR2 SYGVKD. V was pared by 6 bases and J by 3 bases, with 9 bases of the junction left unmatched. The CDR3 extends over 15 amino acids. This chain's CDR3 is CAISTNRGEYYGYTF. In DNA, the CDR3 is TGTGCCATCAGCACCAACAGGGGGGAGTACTATGGCTACACCTTC.

This rearrangement joins TRBV30 to TRBJ1-6, with 7 bases identical to TRBD1. In germline, CDR1 is GTSNPN, CDR2 SVGIG (reference sequence). The ends lost 4 bases at V and 5 bases at J; junction bases unmatched: 2. The CDR3 runs to 13 residues. Here the CDR3 reads CAWKQGHNSPLHF. The CDR3 nucleotides are TGTGCCTGGAAACAGGGGCATAATTCACCCCTCCACTTT.

This clonotype was counted only a few times. This chain uses TRBV20-1 with TRBJ2-5, with 12 positions matching TRBD2. This CDR3 is 14 amino acids long. CDR1 and CDR2 (germline): DFQATT, SNEGSKA (reference sequence). The V gene end was trimmed by 5 bases and the J gene end by 5 bases; junction bases not matched to a gene: 6. CDR3 sequence: CSAAPGLAGETQYF. The CDR3 bases are TGCAGTGCTGCCCCTGGACTAGCGGGGGAGACCCAGTACTTC.

The genes are TRBV19 and TRBJ1-5; 7 nucleotides match TRBD1. Germline V gene lookup returns CDR1 LNHDA and CDR2 SQIVND (reference sequence). Losses at the gene ends were 4 bases for V and 5 bases for J; bases not matched to a gene: 5. The CDR3 length is 14 residues. The CDR3 nucleotides read TGTGCCAGTAGTACCGACAGGGAGGATCAGCCCCAGCATTTT. This encodes CASSTDREDQPQHF. Based on the CDR3 plus reference TRBV19 and TRBJ1-5, the full variable domain is DGGITQSPKYLFRKEGQNVTLSCEQNLNHDAMYWYRQDPGQGLRLIYYSQIVNDFQKGDIAEGYSVSREKKESFPLTVTSAQKNPTAFYLCASSTDREDQPQHFGDGTRLSIL.

In this sample, this clonotype turned up many times. The chain employs TRBV7-9 and TRBJ1-4, with TRBD1 matching over 8 bases. The CDR3 loop spans 14 amino acids. Trimming took 5 bases from V and 7 from J; bases not matched to a gene: 6. Germline V gene sequence: CDR1 SEHNR, CDR2 FQNEAQ (reference sequence). This chain's CDR3 is CASSEDRDGEKLFF. In DNA, the CDR3 is TGTGCCAGCAGCGAGGACAGGGACGGTGAAAAACTGTTTTTT.

J is TRBJ1-6 and V is TRBV19; 8 nucleotides match TRBD1. This CDR3 is 15 amino acids long. Germline CDR1 LNHDA, CDR2 SQIVND (reference sequence). Trimming cost V 0 bases and J 9 bases; bases outside gene matches: 4. CDR3 DNA sequence: TGTGCCAGTAGTATAGATCGGACAGGGTCTTCACCCCTCCACTTT. Translation gives CASSIDRTGSSPLHF.

There are many counts of this clonotype. In DNA, the CDR3 is TGTGCCAGCAGCTGGACAGGGGGCAATAACTATGGCTACACCTTC. Translated, it gives CASSWTGGNNYGYTF. J is TRBJ1-2 and V is TRBV2; TRBD1 agrees at 11 bases. CDR3 size: 15 residues. CDR1 and CDR2 (germline): SNHLY, FYNNEI. V gave up 6 bases and J gave up 1 base; unmatched junction bases: 4.

This clonotype has only a few counts. The V and J genes are TRBV19 and TRBJ1-4; 9 nucleotides align to TRBD1. V shed 5 bases, J shed 7 bases, and the junction held 11 bases outside the gene matches. Germline V gene sequence: CDR1 LNHDA, CDR2 SQIVND (reference sequence). CDR3 size: 16 residues. CDR3 coding DNA: TGTGCCAGTAGTCGCCGTACAGGGGGCGGATTTGAAAAACTGTTTTTT. Translating it yields CASSRRTGGGFEKLFF. The full variable domain, in which reference TRBV19 and TRBJ1-4 provide the parts outside the CDR3, is DGGITQSPKYLFRKEGQNVTLSCEQNLNHDAMYWYRQDPGQGLRLIYYSQIVNDFQKGDIAEGYSVSREKKESFPLTVTSAQKNPTAFYLCASSRRTGGGFEKLFFGSGTQLSVL.

This clonotype was recorded at least ten times. The rearrangement uses TRBV5-1 and TRBJ2-3; 7 bases are a match to TRBD2. CDR1 is SGHRS and CDR2 is YFSETQ in the germline V gene. The CDR3 sequence is 16 residues long. V trimming: 0 bases; J trimming: 6 bases; junction bases outside the gene matches: 10. The CDR3 DNA reads as TGCGCCAGCAGCTTGGCCGGGACTAACTTCCCGGATACGCAGTATTTT. It is translated as CASSLAGTNFPDTQYF.

The chain employs TRBV19 and TRBJ2-7; D unclear. Per the germline V gene, CDR1 is LNHDA and CDR2 is SQIVND (reference sequence). The CDR3 consists of 15 residues. V was trimmed by 1 base and J by 0 bases, leaving 10 bases between them. The CDR3 DNA sequence: TGTGCCAGTAGTATAGGGCGTTTGAGCTCCTACGAGCAGTACTTC. Residues: CASSIGRLSSYEQYF. Filled out from reference TRBV19 and TRBJ2-7, the complete variable domain reads DGGITQSPKYLFRKEGQNVTLSCEQNLNHDAMYWYRQDPGQGLRLIYYSQIVNDFQKGDIAEGYSVSREKKESFPLTVTSAQKNPTAFYLCASSIGRLSSYEQYFGPGTRLTVT.

This clonotype has a count of ten or more. The chain uses TRBV2 and TRBJ1-6; D is unresolved. CDR1 SNHLY and CDR2 FYNNEI come from the germline V gene. V lost 7 bases to trimming and J lost 10 bases, with 17 bases between them. The CDR3 runs to 14 residues. The CDR3 sequence is CASTQGEDGSPLHF. Here the CDR3 DNA reads TGTGCCAGCACACAAGGAGAAGACGGATCACCCCTCCACTTT. Looking up the rest from reference TRBV2 and TRBJ1-6 gives the full variable domain: EPEVTQTPSHQVTQMGQEVILRCVPISNHLYFYWYRQILGQKVEFLVSFYNNEISEKSEIFDDQFSVERPDGSNFTLKIRSTKLEDSAMYFCASTQGEDGSPLHFGNGTRLTVT.

The rearrangement links TRBV4-1 to TRBJ1-2; D gene uncertain. The CDR3 loop spans 12 amino acids. Per germline, CDR1 MGHRA and CDR2 YSYEKL. Trimming cost V 0 bases and J 8 bases, with 7 bases left between them. CDR3 sequence (DNA): TGCGCCAGCAGCCAAGACGTTCGGGGCTACACCTTC. Its protein product is CASSQDVRGYTF.

There are many counts of this clonotype. The rearrangement uses TRBV6-1 and TRBJ1-6; D gene unclear. There are 13 residues in the CDR3. The ends were cut back, 7 bases at V and 10 bases at J, with 14 bases in the middle. Germline CDR1 MNHNS, CDR2 SASEGT. The CDR3 DNA follows: TGTGCCAGCAAGAGCGGTGGCGACTCACCCCTCCACTTT. Its protein is CASKSGGDSPLHF.

This clonotype was counted ten times or more. The rearrangement uses TRBV6-1 and TRBJ1-2; tentatively, D is TRBD1 (6 bases). Germline CDR1 and CDR2: MNHNS and SASEGT. The CDR3 is 16 amino acids. Trimming removed 5 bases at V and 6 bases at J, with 22 bases between. This chain's CDR3 is CASSQPFGGAVHGYTF. CDR3 coding DNA: TGTGCCAGCAGTCAACCCTTTGGGGGCGCGGTGCATGGCTACACCTTC.

The chain carries TRBV6-1 and TRBJ2-3; D ambiguous. V was trimmed by 0 bases and J by 4 bases, leaving 11 bases between them. The length of the CDR3 is 15 residues. CDR1 MNHNS and CDR2 SASEGT come from the germline V gene. CDR3 bases: TGTGCCAGCAGTGAAGCGCTTCTTGGGCCAGATACGCAGTATTTT. Translated, it gives CASSEALLGPDTQYF.

This clonotype was counted at least ten times. The chain joins TRBV12-3 or TRBV12-4 to TRBJ2-5, with 13 bases aligning to TRBD2. The J call is in doubt because the DNA end fits TRBJ2-1 better. This CDR3 has 14 residues. The CDR3 DNA reads as TGTGCCAGCGGGACTAGCGGGGTCGTCAATGAGCAGTTCTTC. This gives the protein CASGTSGVVNEQFF.

This clonotype was counted a few times. The rearrangement uses TRBV6-1 and TRBJ1-1; D is undetermined. The V end lost 5 bases, the J end lost 2 bases, and 15 bases lay between the germline ends. This CDR3 has 15 residues. From germline, CDR1 is MNHNS and CDR2 SASEGT. DNA of the CDR3: TGTGCCAGCAGTCCGAAACCGGTCCAAAACACTGAAGCTTTCTTT. Its translation: CASSPKPVQNTEAFF.